What follows are 3 T cell receptor beta chains derived from one specimen sequenced in a study of OX40 agonist ivuxolimab in advanced cancers. Clones were read by immunoSEQ multiplex PCR, and TCRdb kept only the in-frame ones, dropping some. Here the sample spans roughly 68,000 clones, around 91% being singletons. Sequencing was performed on CD4+ or CD8+ T cells sorted from blood, taken in a trial of the OX40 agonist ivuxolimab. These receptors all stem from an adult with an advanced solid tumor such as melanoma, head and neck, liver or kidney cancer.

The chain couples TRBV6-1 to TRBJ2-7; 7 bases fit TRBD2. The CDR3 spans 14 residues. V was clipped by 7 bases and J by 6 bases; unmatched bases: 12. Germline V gives CDR1 MNHNS, CDR2 SASEGT. CDR3 sequence: CASTGPSGLTEQYF. CDR3 nucleotide sequence: TGTGCCAGCACGGGCCCTAGCGGTCTTACCGAGCAGTACTTC.

This chain joins TRBV4-1 and TRBJ2-3; 16 bases line up with TRBD2. The germline CDR1 and CDR2 sequences are MGHRA and YSYEKL. The CDR3 runs to 18 residues. Trimming cost V 3 bases and J 1 base; bases outside gene matches: 4. The CDR3: CASSHPGTSGRGTDTQYF. DNA of the CDR3: TGCGCCAGCAGCCACCCGGGGACTAGCGGGAGGGGCACAGATACGCAGTATTTT.

The V call is TRBV5-1, the J call TRBJ2-7, with D unclear. Germline V gene lookup returns CDR1 SGHRS and CDR2 YFSETQ. V was pared by 0 bases and J by 5 bases, with 15 bases between. The CDR3 totals 15 residues. The CDR3 sequence: CASSLVFQTGHEQYF. CDR3 DNA sequence: TGCGCCAGCAGCTTGGTTTTTCAGACGGGCCACGAGCAGTACTTC.